This T cell receptor (beta chain) was identified in a study of shared clonotypes between healthy human individuals (dated by TCRdb to about 2020). About the study as a whole: A couple of women and three men aged 18 to 49 years were included in the cohort. Per donor, three plates each were used for CD4 naive and CD4 memory, two for CD8 naive, and one for CD8 memory. Blood TCR repertoires of roughly 5 healthy adults were deeply sequenced to estimate repertoire size and the extent of clonotype sharing between individuals. Libraries were prepared and TCR repertoires were sequenced by different laboratories using diverse techniques, in order to increase sequencing depth and limit assay-specific biases. Leukapheresis yielded between about 0.94 and 8.9 billion PBMCs per donor. Paper-wide results and their limitations: Because the study included a small number of donors, the genetic and exposure-history diversity represented was limited. Clonotypes shared by all four sorted-subset donors showed higher generation probabilities than non-shared clonotypes. Estimated clonotype richness was generally larger for naive than for memory subsets. Across a handful of donors, about 4.5% of naive CD4, 3.5% of naive CD8, 2.3% of memory CD4, and 0.4% to 0.45% of memory CD8 clonotypes were shared. Sampling was restricted to blood, and TCR repertoires in tissue are likely to differ from TCR repertoires in blood. Rarefaction of sorted-subset datasets indicated incomplete sequencing despite the large sequencing depth. Based on pairwise subsampling, the degree of clonotype sharing among donors was expected to be affected by sequencing depth.

For the CD8 naive samples, CD45RO-negative cells were positively selected for CCR7, yielding a CD45RA+CCR7+ population from which TemRA cells were excluded. Donors were healthy HIV-negative adults with no recently reported acute infections or vaccinations. Only Caucasian adults living in Nashville, Tennessee, USA were represented among the donors. After blood collection by leukapheresis, PBMCs were isolated using Ficoll-Histopaque density gradient centrifugation and then cryopreserved in the vapor phase of liquid nitrogen. Purity and quantity of every magnetically sorted T cell population were checked by analytical flow cytometry. From each sorted fraction, genomic DNA was isolated and quantified by UV absorbance on a Nanodrop 2000c. Taken from the germline V gene (reference sequence), the CDR1 and CDR2 loops are LNHNV and YYDKDF. Trimming takes 4 bases from V and 3 bases from J, and the germline ends sit 13 bases apart. From the cysteine through the phenylalanine, the CDR3 covers 14 amino acids. Of the read, only the CDR3 DNA is kept; its 42 bases are in frame from base 1.

Concerning this clone itself: No cognate antigen has been identified for it. No qualities accompany the bases; no much larger clone lies one base away.

Using the deep immunoSEQ assay, multiplex PCR amplified TCR CDR3 regions from genomic DNA. Extracted genomic DNA from each cell subset was spread evenly across all wells of several immunoSEQ 96-well plates, with each plate serving as a replicate. Each replicate PCR for sorted subsets received around 0.2 ug genomic DNA, equal to around 32,000 T cell genomes. Purified libraries were measured with a Qubit 3.0 fluorometer, size-checked on a Bioanalyzer 2100, and measured again with the KAPA Library Quantification kit. Each immunoSEQ 96-well plate was sequenced on its own single-read 150-cycle Illumina NextSeq 550 flow cell. On the authors' methods: Because the immunoSEQ output included only junctional sequences and no quality scores, the filtering could not be the same as the filtering used for full-length reads. To assign V/J genes and CDR3, sequences were annotated against IMGT germline references using PyIR, a Python wrapper for IgBLAST v1.9. Reads were removed for weak V/J assignments (E-value above 1e-6), missing CDR3, stop codons, out-of-frame junctions, or ambiguous translated residues. V3J clonotypes were defined as sequences sharing the same inferred V gene, J gene, and CDR3 amino acid sequence. Percentage overlap between repertoires was computed as shared unique clonotypes divided by the size of the smaller repertoire. Three approaches were used to assess repertoire richness: RTK rarefaction, the Chao1 estimator, and Recon v2.1 estimates of unobserved clonotypes. OLGA was used to compute generation probabilities for all TCRbeta clonotypes that the gDNA method yielded from a few donors. The table was pulled from immuneACCESS by TCRdb, which kept in-frame rearrangements only. Such tables lose some clones; where checked, under half of the loss comes from unresolved V genes, and the rest has no known cause. V, J and clone size reflect that table, while D and trimming were determined from the DNA. Across this sample there are nearly 2 million clones, with less than 95% seen only once. The top ten clonotypes cover 1.2% of the sample.

Input material: naive CD8+ T cells sorted from blood. The cell subset or site label on this specimen signifies: CD45RA+CCR7+. This sequence was found in a man aged 18 to 30 in good health. The V and J segments used are TRBV15 and TRBJ2-7; the D gene cannot be resolved beyond TRBD1 or TRBD2, each matching 5 bases. The nucleotides are TGTGCCACCAGCACCCGGGACGGTCGCTACGAGCAGTACTTC. Translation gives CATSTRDGRYEQYF. With the rest looked up from the reference TRBV15 and TRBJ2-7 genes rather than sequenced, the full variable domain is DAMVIQNPRYQVTQFGKPVTLSCSQTLNHNVMYWYQQKSSQAPKLLFHYYDKDFNNEADTPDNFQSRRPNTSFCFLDIRSPGLGDTAMYLCATSTRDGRYEQYFGPGTRLTVT.